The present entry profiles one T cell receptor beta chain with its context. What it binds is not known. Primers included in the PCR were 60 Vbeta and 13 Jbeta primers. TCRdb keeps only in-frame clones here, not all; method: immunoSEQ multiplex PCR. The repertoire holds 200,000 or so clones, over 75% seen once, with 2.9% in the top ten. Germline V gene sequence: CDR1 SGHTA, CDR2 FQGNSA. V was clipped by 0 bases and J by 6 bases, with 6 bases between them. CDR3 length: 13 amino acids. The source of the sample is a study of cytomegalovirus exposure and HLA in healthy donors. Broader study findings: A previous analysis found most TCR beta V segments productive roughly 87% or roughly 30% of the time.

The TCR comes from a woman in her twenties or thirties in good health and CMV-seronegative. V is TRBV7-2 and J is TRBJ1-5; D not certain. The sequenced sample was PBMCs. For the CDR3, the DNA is TGTGCCAGCAGCTTAGCATCCCTTCAGCCCCAGCATTTT. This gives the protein CASSLASLQPQHF.